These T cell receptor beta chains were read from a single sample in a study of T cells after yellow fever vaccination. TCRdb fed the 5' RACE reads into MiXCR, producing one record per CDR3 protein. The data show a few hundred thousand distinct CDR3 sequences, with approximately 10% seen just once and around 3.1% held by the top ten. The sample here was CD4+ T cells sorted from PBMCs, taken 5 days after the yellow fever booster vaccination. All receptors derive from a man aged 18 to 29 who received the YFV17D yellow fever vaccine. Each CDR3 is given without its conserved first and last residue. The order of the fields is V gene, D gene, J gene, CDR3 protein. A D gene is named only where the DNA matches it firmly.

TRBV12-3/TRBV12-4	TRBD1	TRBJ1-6	ASSLFPTGTNSPLH
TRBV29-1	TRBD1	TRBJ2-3	SETGDVTDTQY
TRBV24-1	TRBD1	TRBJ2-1	ATEPGTGMGNEQF
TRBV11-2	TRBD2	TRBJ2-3	ASSLDLVRGGMNTQY
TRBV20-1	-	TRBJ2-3	SAYGDRNTQY
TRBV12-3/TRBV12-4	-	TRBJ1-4	ASSFRGLGEKLF
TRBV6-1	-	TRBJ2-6	ASSRRAEAGANVLT
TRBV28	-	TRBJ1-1	ASVRWLNTEAF
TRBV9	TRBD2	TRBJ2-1	ASSPTSGVYNEQF
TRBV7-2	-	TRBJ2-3	ASNQGVSIPDTQY
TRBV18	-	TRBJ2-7	ASSPPGARGVEQY
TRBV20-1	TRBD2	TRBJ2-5	SARRTSGVRETQY
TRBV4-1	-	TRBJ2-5	ASSQDGGLRAAQETQY
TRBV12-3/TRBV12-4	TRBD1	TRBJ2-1	ASSLGRGPQGVNEQF
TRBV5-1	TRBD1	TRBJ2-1	ASSDQGALMNYEQF
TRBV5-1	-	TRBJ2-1	ASSLSWTVEQF
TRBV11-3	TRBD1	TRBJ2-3	ASSLGSGTEEY
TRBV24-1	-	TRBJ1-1	ATSDLGPVNTEAF